Presented here are 19 T cell receptor beta chains from one specimen sequenced in a study of blood T cell repertoires in COVID-19 (dated by TCRdb to the early 2020s). The method behind the library was the immunoSEQ multiplex PCR assay. TCRdb holds this immuneACCESS table with in-frame rearrangements only. Some clones are missing; in checked studies, unresolved V genes explain under half, and the rest has no known cause. A total of roughly 100,000 clones appear in this sample, around 84% of them only once. The top ten clones comprise around 2% of the sample. Source material: peripheral blood. The receptor source for this set is a woman in her 70s with active or convalescent COVID-19.

This chain joins TRBV6-2 or TRBV6-3 and TRBJ1-1, with 7 bases identical to TRBD1. V trimming: 4 bases; J trimming: 6 bases; junction bases outside the gene matches: 8. CDR3 length: 14 amino acids. CDR1 is MNHEY and CDR2 is SVGEGT in the germline V gene. CDR3 residues: CASSLSDRVPEAFF. CDR3 coding DNA: TGTGCCAGCAGTTTATCTGACAGGGTACCTGAAGCTTTCTTT.

This clone was found once. This chain links TRBV7-8 with TRBJ2-7; TRBD2 aligns across 14 bases. Germline CDR1 is SGHVS and CDR2 is FQNEAQ. Trimming removed 2 bases from V and 0 bases from J; junction bases left unmatched: 12. CDR3 length: 20 amino acids. Here the CDR3 DNA reads TGTGCCAGCAGCTTATTGGGACTAGCGGGAGTGCCCACTCTCTCCTACGAGCAGTACTTC. Encoded protein: CASSLLGLAGVPTLSYEQYF.

In this sample, this clone turned up once. This chain uses TRBV4-1 with TRBJ2-5; D unclear. The germline V gene encodes CDR1 MGHRA and CDR2 YSYEKL. With 4 bases removed from V and 0 bases from J, the gap between germline ends came to 12 bases. This CDR3 region has 15 residues. CDR3 sequence: CASSLELEYQETQYF. The CDR3 DNA reads TGCGCCAGCAGCCTAGAATTGGAGTACCAAGAGACCCAGTACTTC.

CDR3 in DNA: TGTGCCAGCAGCGTTCCGGGACAGAGGGTCCAAGAGACCCAGTACTTC. Protein product: CASSVPGQRVQETQYF. This chain links TRBV7-8 with TRBJ2-5; TRBD1 matches 7 bases. Losses at the gene ends were 5 bases for V and 1 base for J; bases not matched to a gene: 10. This CDR3 is built from 16 residues. Per the germline V gene, CDR1 is SGHVS and CDR2 is FQNEAQ.

This sequence joins TRBV15 and TRBJ2-1; TRBD2 might be the D (7 bases). The CDR3 covers 16 residues. Trimming shortened V by 0 bases and J by 9 bases, and 18 bases separated the two germline ends. In germline, CDR1 is LNHNV, CDR2 YYDKDF (reference sequence). The CDR3 DNA reads TGTGCCACCAGCAGAGAAAGGGGGGGCCTTAGGGTTGAGCAGTTCTTC. Its translation is CATSRERGGLRVEQFF.

V and J are TRBV29-1 and TRBJ2-2; possible D gene TRBD1, 5 bases. With 3 bases removed from V and 4 bases from J, the gap between germline ends came to 12 bases. Germline V gives CDR1 SQVTM, CDR2 ANQGSEA. The CDR3 is made up of 14 amino acids. The CDR3 DNA reads TGCAGCGTTGATTTAGGGGCAGTCACCGGGGAGCTGTTTTTT. Its translation: CSVDLGAVTGELFF.

This clone was recorded only once. The chain carries TRBV11-2 and TRBJ2-1; 7 positions agree with TRBD1. This CDR3 region has 13 residues. V shed 4 bases, J shed 6 bases, and the junction held 3 bases outside the gene matches. From germline, CDR1 is SGHAT and CDR2 FQNNGV. CDR3 residues: CASSSDRFNEQFF. The CDR3 DNA is TGTGCCAGCAGCTCGGACAGGTTCAATGAGCAGTTCTTC.

The V gene is TRBV11-2, the J gene TRBJ1-2; TRBD1 is a possible D gene (5 bases). Trimming removed 4 bases from V and 2 bases from J, with 17 bases in between. This CDR3 contains 16 residues. CDR1 is SGHAT, CDR2 FQNNGV, per germline. The CDR3 sequence: CASSYGGEGRNYGYTF. CDR3 bases: TGTGCCAGCAGCTACGGGGGGGAAGGGCGAAACTATGGCTACACCTTC.

The table lists this clone with a few counts. This sample includes further DNA sequences coding for the same CDR3. The chain recombines TRBV9 with TRBJ2-1; 7 bases fit TRBD2. V lost 0 bases and J lost 0; bases outside the gene matches: 3. The CDR3 length is 16 residues. Germline loops: CDR1 SGDLS, CDR2 YYNGEE. CDR3 loop: CASSVEGRGSYNEQFF. The CDR3 DNA reads as TGTGCCAGCAGCGTAGAGGGGAGGGGCTCCTACAATGAGCAGTTCTTC.

The chain links TRBV10-3 to TRBJ2-3, with TRBD2 matching over 12 bases. The CDR3 contains 15 residues. In germline, CDR1 is ENHRY, CDR2 SYGVKD. J gave up 6 bases and V 6 bases, and 7 bases lay outside the gene matches. The CDR3: CAIRPGLAGGDTQYF. In nucleotides, the CDR3 is TGTGCCATCAGACCTGGGCTAGCGGGGGGGGATACGCAGTATTTT.

This clone is a singleton in its sample. This chain joins TRBV30 and TRBJ2-2; 9 bases are a match to TRBD1. Per the germline V gene, CDR1 is GTSNPN and CDR2 is SVGIG (reference sequence). The V segment lost 7 bases and the J segment 6 bases; nucleotides outside the gene matches: 3. There are 12 residues in the CDR3. The CDR3 spells CAFRQGAGELFF. The CDR3, as DNA: TGTGCCTTTCGACAGGGGGCCGGGGAGCTGTTTTTT.

This chain uses TRBV28 with TRBJ1-3, with D perhaps TRBD1 (5 bases). Germline loops: CDR1 MDHEN, CDR2 SYDVKM. The V end lost 4 bases, the J end lost 8 bases, and 12 bases lay between the germline ends. The CDR3 covers 13 residues. In DNA form, the CDR3 reads TGTGCCAGCAGTTGGGAAGGGGTAGACACCATATATTTT. Translation: CASSWEGVDTIYF.

V gene TRBV5-4 combines with J gene TRBJ2-3; the D gene is possibly TRBD2 (5 bases). Germline CDR1 SGHNT, CDR2 YYREEE (reference sequence). The CDR3 consists of 15 residues. V was trimmed by 5 bases and J by 4 bases, leaving 17 bases between them. The CDR3 DNA sequence: TGTGCCAGCAGTATAAGCGGAACCGGGGCAGATACGCAGTATTTT. As protein: CASSISGTGADTQYF.

V usage is TRBV18 and J usage is TRBJ1-1, with 7 bases that match TRBD1. The germline gives CDR1 KGHSH, CDR2 LQKENI. The J segment lost 0 bases and the V segment lost 0 bases, leaving 4 bases of the junction unmatched. The CDR3 runs 16 residues. The CDR3 region is CASSPPGTVMNTEAFF. The DNA of the CDR3 is TGTGCCAGCTCACCACCGGGGACAGTCATGAACACTGAAGCTTTCTTT.

The V gene is TRBV7-2, the J gene TRBJ2-5; TRBD1 matches 9 bases. The ends lost 5 bases at V and 5 bases at J; junction bases unmatched: 12. Germline V lookup: CDR1 SGHTA, CDR2 FQGNSA. The CDR3 runs to 16 residues. CDR3 residues: CASSARRTGQGETQYF. The CDR3 DNA sequence: TGTGCCAGCAGCGCAAGAAGGACGGGACAGGGCGAGACCCAGTACTTC.

The chain recombines TRBV9 with TRBJ2-3, with 9 bases lining up with TRBD2. V lost 3 bases, J lost 6 bases, and 11 bases stayed unmatched. This CDR3 contains 16 residues. Germline values: CDR1 SGDLS, CDR2 YYNGEE. The CDR3 reads CASSGQAGGHGDTQYF. CDR3 coding DNA: TGTGCCAGCAGCGGCCAAGCGGGGGGCCACGGGGATACGCAGTATTTT.

The DNA for the CDR3 is TGTGCCAGCAGCTATACAGGCGATGGCTACACCTTC. This translates into CASSYTGDGYTF. The J gene is TRBJ1-2, the V gene TRBV7-9; D may be TRBD1 (5 bases). The CDR3 extends over 12 amino acids. Trimming removed 4 bases from V and 6 bases from J, with 9 bases in between. Looked up from germline, CDR1 is SEHNR and CDR2 is FQNEAQ (reference sequence).

This chain links TRBV6-1 with TRBJ1-5; D unresolved. Germline V gene sequence: CDR1 MNHNS, CDR2 SASEGT. The CDR3 covers 13 residues. The V end was cut by 1 base, the J end by 7 bases, with 8 bases between. The CDR3 here is CASSEVPFQPQHF. The DNA of the CDR3 is TGTGCCAGCAGTGAAGTTCCTTTCCAGCCCCAGCATTTT.

This chain connects TRBV28 to TRBJ2-7; 14 bases map to TRBD2. This CDR3 spans 18 amino acids. Germline V CDR1 and CDR2: MDHEN, SYDVKM. After removal of 6 bases from V and 6 bases from J, the junction contained 16 bases not matched to a gene. The CDR3 is CASSQVKGGLAGEREQYF. CDR3 bases: TGTGCCAGCAGCCAAGTTAAAGGGGGACTAGCGGGAGAACGCGAGCAGTACTTC.